These T cell receptor beta chains were read from a single sample in a study of blood T cell repertoires in COVID-19. TCRdb's copy holds only in-frame clones and misses some; the assay was immunoSEQ multiplex PCR. Found here are fewer than 250,000 clones, about 85% of them singletons; the top ten hold around 20%. Sequenced input: peripheral blood. The source of these receptors is a man aged 25-45 years with active or convalescent COVID-19. Each CDR3 is given with its conserved first and last residue. D genes are given only for firm matches. Size values are once, few and many counts, or a class for expanded clones, and some rows have none.

d_gene	abundance	len	v_gene	j_gene	CDR3aa	CDR3nt
TRBD1	NA	14	TRBV4-1	TRBJ2-7	CASSLRDSTYEQYF	TGCGCCAGCAGCCTGAGGGACAGCACCTACGAGCAGTACTTC
TRBD1	NA	15	TRBV7-2	TRBJ1-4	CASSLLTGGYEKLFF	TGTGCCAGCAGCTTATTGACAGGGGGCTATGAAAAACTGTTTTTT
TRBD1	NA	14	TRBV18	TRBJ1-1	CASSPGQFNTEAFF	TGTGCCAGCTCACCGGGACAGTTCAACACTGAAGCTTTCTTT
NA	NA	12	TRBV12-3/TRBV12-4	TRBJ1-2	CASSYTNYGYTF	TGTGCCAGCAGTTATACTAACTATGGCTACACCTTC
TRBD2	NA	13	TRBV6-4	TRBJ2-7	CARLAAISYEQYF	TGTGCCAGACTAGCGGCAATCTCCTACGAGCAGTACTTC
TRBD1	NA	13	TRBV30	TRBJ1-5	CAWSDRGGQPQHF	TGTGCCTGGAGCGACAGGGGTGGGCAGCCCCAGCATTTT
NA	few	14	TRBV6-2/TRBV6-3	TRBJ1-1	CASSDGGPNTEAFF	TGTGCCAGCAGTGACGGGGGGCCAAACACTGAAGCTTTCTTT
TRBD1	NA	11	TRBV7-8	TRBJ1-2	CASTPGGSYTF	TGTGCCAGCACCCCAGGGGGAAGCTACACCTTC
NA	NA	15	TRBV6-5	TRBJ2-7	CASSYYGGSRPEQYF	TGTGCCAGCAGTTACTATGGGGGGTCCCGACCAGAGCAGTACTTC
TRBD2	once	14	TRBV9	TRBJ2-5	CASSLGLAEETQYF	TGTGCCAGCAGCCTCGGACTAGCGGAAGAGACCCAGTACTTC
TRBD1	NA	14	TRBV7-8	TRBJ1-5	CASSYGDRNQPQHF	TGTGCCAGCAGCTACGGGGACAGGAATCAGCCCCAGCATTTT
TRBD2	NA	15	TRBV7-2	TRBJ2-3	CASSWGSGGGDTQYF	TGTGCCAGCAGCTGGGGTAGCGGGGGAGGGGATACGCAGTATTTT
NA	NA	18	TRBV20-1	TRBJ2-2	CSASQTTGSGTVAGELFF	TGCAGTGCTAGTCAAACCACGGGTAGCGGAACTGTCGCCGGGGAGCTGTTTTTT
NA	few	13	TRBV14	TRBJ1-2	CASRPGPGGGYTF	TGTGCCAGCAGGCCGGGACCCGGGGGTGGCTACACCTTC
NA	NA	16	TRBV7-6	TRBJ2-1	CASSSRSGGFLDEQFF	TGTGCCAGCAGCTCGCGAAGCGGAGGGTTCTTGGATGAGCAGTTCTTC
NA	NA	13	TRBV9	TRBJ2-7	CASSVGGLDEQYF	TGTGCCAGCAGCGTAGGGGGCTTAGACGAGCAGTACTTC
NA	once	11	TRBV28	TRBJ1-1	CASRESTEAFF	TGTGCCAGCAGAGAGTCGACTGAAGCTTTCTTT
NA	NA	12	TRBV27	TRBJ2-5	CASSERGETQYF	TGTGCCAGCAGTGAAAGGGGAGAGACCCAGTACTTC
TRBD1	NA	14	TRBV7-2	TRBJ1-2	CASSTRGRGDGYTF	TGTGCCAGCAGCACCAGGGGGCGCGGGGATGGCTACACCTTC
NA	NA	17	TRBV7-2	TRBJ1-6	CASSLPSRGPGESPLHF	TGTGCCAGCAGCTTACCCTCCAGGGGCCCGGGTGAGTCACCCCTCCACTTT
NA	NA	14	TRBV7-2	TRBJ2-1	CASSLLAGYNEQFF	TGTGCCAGCAGCTTACTAGCCGGCTACAATGAGCAGTTCTTC
NA	NA	16	TRBV6-6	TRBJ2-2	CASSYSIQGYTGELFF	TGTGCCAGCAGTTACTCGATACAGGGCTACACCGGGGAGCTGTTTTTT
NA	few	15	TRBV15	TRBJ2-3	CATTRDSPRTDTQYF	TGTGCCACCACACGGGACTCTCCCCGTACAGATACGCAGTATTTT
TRBD2	NA	18	TRBV2	TRBJ2-3	CASRPGASGSFSTDTQYF	TGTGCCAGCAGACCCGGAGCTAGCGGGAGTTTCAGCACAGATACGCAGTATTTT
NA	NA	14	TRBV2	TRBJ1-5	CASNQQVLGQPQHF	TGTGCCAGCAACCAACAGGTCTTGGGTCAGCCCCAGCATTTT
NA	NA	13	TRBV6-2/TRBV6-3	TRBJ1-1	CASSQHRDTEAFF	TGTGCCAGCAGCCAGCACCGGGACACTGAAGCTTTCTTT
NA	once	10	TRBV2	TRBJ1-1	CLRGTTEAFF	TGCCTCCGGGGTACCACTGAAGCTTTCTTT
NA	few	15	TRBV7-9	TRBJ1-2	CASSLTTGTSGGYTF	TGTGCCAGCAGCTTAACGACGGGGACTTCGGGGGGCTACACCTTC
TRBD1	NA	15	TRBV28	TRBJ1-6	CASSTGDRGNSPLHF	TGTGCCAGCAGCACCGGGGACAGGGGTAATTCACCCCTCCACTTT
NA	NA	13	TRBV18	TRBJ2-1	CASSEGWGDEQFF	TGTGCCAGCTCGGAAGGATGGGGGGATGAGCAGTTCTTC
NA	NA	14	TRBV28	TRBJ2-3	CASSRREGTDTQYF	TGTGCCAGCAGTAGGCGGGAAGGCACAGATACGCAGTATTTT
TRBD1	NA	14	TRBV5-6	TRBJ2-1	CASSLGTGYYEQFF	TGTGCCAGCAGCTTAGGGACAGGATACTATGAGCAGTTCTTC
NA	few	14	TRBV18	TRBJ1-2	CASSPPGGSYGYTF	TGTGCCAGCTCACCACCGGGGGGGAGCTATGGCTACACCTTC
TRBD1	NA	14	TRBV6-5	TRBJ2-2	CASIGQGGTGELFF	TGTGCCAGCATAGGACAGGGGGGGACCGGGGAGCTGTTTTTT
TRBD1	NA	14	TRBV18	TRBJ2-7	CASSPPDRGYEQYF	TGTGCCAGCTCACCACCGGACAGGGGTTACGAGCAGTACTTC
NA	NA	14	TRBV24-1	TRBJ1-6	CATSPEGGNSPLHF	TGTGCCACCAGCCCTGAGGGAGGAAATTCACCCCTCCACTTT
TRBD1	NA	17	TRBV4-3	TRBJ1-2	CASSQDPGDRGWYGYTF	TGCGCCAGCAGCCAAGACCCTGGGGACAGGGGCTGGTATGGCTACACCTTC
NA	NA	16	TRBV5-8	TRBJ1-4	CASSFVGHGGEEKLFF	TGTGCCAGCAGCTTTGTGGGGCACGGCGGAGAGGAAAAACTGTTTTTT
NA	few	14	TRBV11-2	TRBJ2-6	CASSPISGANVLTF	TGTGCCAGCAGCCCCATCTCTGGGGCCAACGTCCTGACTTTC
NA	NA	12	TRBV7-9	TRBJ1-1	CASRGGSPEAFF	TGTGCCAGCAGAGGGGGTTCCCCTGAAGCTTTCTTT